One and the same sample provided the 29 T cell receptor beta chains below, sequenced in a study of cytomegalovirus exposure and HLA in healthy donors (dated by TCRdb to about 2017). Library construction relied on the immunoSEQ multiplex PCR assay. For the multiplex PCR, a mixture combining 60 forward primers for TCR Vbeta segments and 13 reverse primers for TCR Jbeta segments was used. This immuneACCESS table, as held by TCRdb, lists in-frame sequences with V and J called but not all clones. Of the missing ones, under half trace to an unresolved V gene in checked studies; the others have no known cause. The sample data list about 200,000 clones, and approximately 86% of these were observed just once. Of the sample, around 0.31% falls within the top ten clones. Sequencing used PBMCs. The receptors were sampled from a woman between 25 and 40 years old in good health and CMV-seronegative.

The rearrangement uses TRBV20-1 and TRBJ1-2; no clear D. This CDR3 is 11 amino acids long. The V end lost 1 base, the J end lost 10 bases, and 10 bases lay between the germline ends. Germline CDR1 is DFQATT and CDR2 is SNEGSKA (reference sequence). The CDR3 protein is CSARGVGHYTF. The CDR3 nucleotides read TGCAGTGCTAGAGGGGTTGGGCACTACACCTTC.

This clone was recorded once. The genes are TRBV19 and TRBJ1-1; D not resolved. Trimming removed 1 base at V and 0 bases at J, with 6 bases between. This CDR3 comprises 14 residues. From germline, CDR1 is LNHDA and CDR2 SQIVND (reference sequence). The CDR3 nucleotides read TGTGCCAGTAGTATAGCGGCGGTGAACACTGAAGCTTTCTTT. This sequence encodes CASSIAAVNTEAFF.

The chain links TRBV19 to TRBJ2-5; TRBD2 matches 13 bases. V lost 5 bases to trimming and J lost 2 bases; unmatched junction nucleotides: 11. Per germline, CDR1 LNHDA and CDR2 SQIVND (reference sequence). This CDR3 is built from 18 residues. In nucleotides, the CDR3 is TGTGCCAGTAGTGATATCACTAGCGGGGGGGATAATCAAGAGACCCAGTACTTC. Translation: CASSDITSGGDNQETQYF. Variable domain in full (rest from reference TRBV19 and TRBJ2-5): DGGITQSPKYLFRKEGQNVTLSCEQNLNHDAMYWYRQDPGQGLRLIYYSQIVNDFQKGDIAEGYSVSREKKESFPLTVTSAQKNPTAFYLCASSDITSGGDNQETQYFGPGTRLLVL.

This clone was observed a single time. The CDR3, as DNA: TGTGCCAGCGGAAAAGACAGACGATACACCGGGGAGCTGTTTTTT. It codes for CASGKDRRYTGELFF. The rearrangement joins TRBV6-5 to TRBJ2-2; D might be TRBD1 (5 bases). The germline gives CDR1 MNHEY, CDR2 SVGAGI. The germline V and J ends were trimmed by 8 bases and 3 bases, with 16 bases remaining between them. The CDR3 runs 15 residues.

Details on this clone: The junction and the germline gene differ at one end; a read error may be behind it. The chain carries TRBV19 and TRBJ2-4; D is uncertain. CDR3 length equals 13 residues. CDR1 is LNHDA, CDR2 SQIVND, per germline (reference sequence). CDR3 protein: CASSMSLENYREF. CDR3 sequence (DNA): TGTGCCAGTAGTATGTCTCTAGAAAACTACCGAGAGTTC.

The chain recombines TRBV2 with TRBJ2-5, with 9 positions matching TRBD1. This CDR3 comprises 14 residues. Germline V gives CDR1 SNHLY, CDR2 FYNNEI. With V trimmed by 9 bases and J by 4 bases, 9 bases remained unmatched. CDR3 sequence reads: CASSIGDRAETQYF. The CDR3 nucleotides read TGTGCCAGTTCGATTGGGGACAGGGCAGAGACCCAGTACTTC.

The rearrangement joins TRBV9 to TRBJ2-7; the D is unclear. The CDR3 length is 15 residues. CDR1 and CDR2 (germline): SGDLS, YYNGEE. Trimming left V 0 bases short and J 0 bases short, with 10 bases between. The CDR3 reads CASSVGASPSYEQYF. For the CDR3, the DNA is TGTGCCAGCAGCGTAGGGGCAAGTCCCTCCTACGAGCAGTACTTC.

Concerning this clone itself: This CDR3 is also generated by other DNA sequences in the sample. The genes are TRBV29-1 and TRBJ1-4, with TRBD1 as a possible D gene (5 bases). This CDR3 has 14 amino acids. V lost 5 bases, J lost 8 bases, and 18 bases lay in between. Germline V gives CDR1 SQVTM, CDR2 ANQGSEA. For the CDR3, the DNA is TGCAGCGTTAGTCAGGGAGGCAGCGGCGAAAAACTGTTTTTT. Its protein product is CSVSQGGSGEKLFF.

V gene TRBV2 combines with J gene TRBJ1-2; no clear D. CDR3 length equals 13 residues. Germline V gives CDR1 SNHLY, CDR2 FYNNEI. Trimming shortened V by 4 bases and J by 3 bases, and 9 bases separated the two germline ends. The CDR3 bases are TGTGCCAGCAGTGTCTCGGGAGACTATGGCTACACCTTC. Protein: CASSVSGDYGYTF.

The chain uses TRBV5-6 and TRBJ2-7; TRBD2 matches 13 bases. The junction had 6 bases not matched to a gene; V was cut back by 4 bases and J by 2 bases. Germline-derived CDR1 and CDR2 are SGHDT and YYEEEE. The CDR3 runs to 16 residues. CDR3 amino acids: CASSVTTSGRTYEQYF. CDR3 nucleotides: TGTGCCAGCAGCGTAACGACTAGCGGGAGGACCTACGAGCAGTACTTC. Together with reference TRBV5-6 and TRBJ2-7, the CDR3 gives the full variable domain: DAGVTQSPTHLIKTRGQQVTLRCSPKSGHDTVSWYQQALGQGPQFIFQYYEEEERQRGNFPDRFSGHQFPNYSSELNVNALLLGDSALYLCASSVTTSGRTYEQYFGPGTRLTVT.

The chain uses TRBV28 and TRBJ1-5; tentative D call: TRBD1 (5 bases). The germline V gene encodes CDR1 MDHEN and CDR2 SYDVKM. The CDR3 is made up of 16 amino acids. With 5 bases removed from V and 2 bases from J, the gap between germline ends came to 16 bases. This CDR3 reads CASSKGFGAGNQPQHF. As DNA, the CDR3 is TGTGCCAGCAGTAAGGGGTTTGGGGCGGGCAATCAGCCCCAGCATTTT. Variable domain in full (rest from reference TRBV28 and TRBJ1-5): DVKVTQSSRYLVKRTGEKVFLECVQDMDHENMFWYRQDPGLGLRLIYFSYDVKMKEKGDIPEGYSVSREKKERFSLILESASTNQTSMYLCASSKGFGAGNQPQHFGDGTRLSIL.

The V and J genes are TRBV25-1 and TRBJ2-7; TRBD1 matches 8 bases. The ends lost 5 bases at V and 2 bases at J; junction bases unmatched: 11. This CDR3 comprises 16 residues. CDR1 and CDR2 (germline): MGHDK, SYGVNS. CDR3 nucleotides: TGTGCCAGCAGTAAAGCCGGGACAGGTATGGCCTACGAGCAGTACTTC. Amino acids: CASSKAGTGMAYEQYF.

This clone has only one observation. V gene TRBV27 combines with J gene TRBJ2-1; 8 bases line up with TRBD2. V lost 7 bases to trimming and J lost 4 bases; unmatched junction nucleotides: 6. Germline lookup yields CDR1 MNHEY and CDR2 SMNVEV (reference sequence). The CDR3 covers 14 residues. The CDR3 region has the DNA TGTGCCAGCAAGGGACTAGGAAGATACAATGAGCAGTTCTTC. Amino acids: CASKGLGRYNEQFF.

In this sample, this clone turned up once. V gene TRBV9 combines with J gene TRBJ2-5, with D unresolved. This CDR3 is built from 14 residues. Trimming took 3 bases from V and 1 from J, leaving 10 bases between them. Germline V gives CDR1 SGDLS, CDR2 YYNGEE. DNA for the CDR3: TGTGCCAGCAGCGCCTTTGGCGGCCAAGAGACCCAGTACTTC. It specifies CASSAFGGQETQYF. The full variable domain, in which reference TRBV9 and TRBJ2-5 provide the parts outside the CDR3, is DSGVTQTPKHLITATGQRVTLRCSPRSGDLSVYWYQQSLDQGLQFLIQYYNGEERAKGNILERFSAQQFPDLHSELNLSSLELGDSALYFCASSAFGGQETQYFGPGTRLLVL.

The gene calls are TRBV6-5 and TRBJ2-2, with TRBD1 matching over 10 bases. J lost 5 bases, V lost 5 bases, and 5 bases had no gene match. This CDR3 is 15 amino acids long. Per germline, CDR1 MNHEY and CDR2 SVGAGI. The CDR3 DNA reads as TGTGCCAGCAGTCGACAGGGGGCGGTGACCGGGGAGCTGTTTTTT. It translates to CASSRQGAVTGELFF.

This rearrangement joins TRBV5-1 to TRBJ1-6; D gene unclear. Germline CDR1 is SGHRS and CDR2 is YFSETQ. Trimming took off 0 bases at V and 6 bases at J, with 4 bases between the two ends. The CDR3 is 13 residues long. The CDR3: CASSLDSNSPLHF. The CDR3 DNA reads as TGCGCCAGCAGCTTGGACAGTAATTCACCCCTCCACTTT.

V and J are TRBV4-2 and TRBJ2-5, with 13 bases matching TRBD2. The end of the DNA fits TRBJ2-7 better, so the J call may be wrong. Germline CDR1 is LGHNA and CDR2 is YNFKEQ. This CDR3 is 16 amino acids long. The CDR3, as DNA: TGTGCCAGCAGCCAAGCTGGGACTAGCGGGACCTACGAGCAGTACTTC. It codes for CASSQAGTSGTYEQYF.

J is TRBJ2-7 and V is TRBV19, with TRBD2 identical over 9 bases. Germline V gene sequence: CDR1 LNHDA, CDR2 SQIVND (reference sequence). V lost 4 bases and J lost 6; bases outside the gene matches: 13. This CDR3 comprises 16 residues. The DNA of the CDR3 is TGTGCCAGTAGTACTACATCTTTAGCGGGAGCTTTCGAGCAGTACTTC. It encodes CASSTTSLAGAFEQYF.

This chain links TRBV19 with TRBJ2-6; TRBD1 matches at 10 bases. After removal of 6 bases from V and 0 bases from J, the junction contained 5 bases not matched to a gene. Germline loops: CDR1 LNHDA, CDR2 SQIVND (reference sequence). The CDR3 runs to 17 residues. The CDR3 nucleotides read TGTGCCAGTAGACCGGGACAGGGGATCTCTGGGGCCAACGTCCTGACTTTC. Translating it yields CASRPGQGISGANVLTF.

The chain couples TRBV5-1 to TRBJ2-2; tentatively, D is TRBD2 (6 bases). V dropped 4 bases and J dropped 0 bases, with 13 bases sitting between them. The CDR3 covers 16 residues. Germline V lookup: CDR1 SGHRS, CDR2 YFSETQ. The DNA of the CDR3 is TGCGCCAGCAGCATATCCGGGACTTCGAACACCGGGGAGCTGTTTTTT. Translation: CASSISGTSNTGELFF. The full variable domain, rest sourced from reference TRBV5-1 and TRBJ2-2, is KAGVTQTPRYLIKTRGQQVTLSCSPISGHRSVSWYQQTPGQGLQFLFEYFSETQRNKGNFPGRFSGRQFSNSRSEMNVSTLELGDSALYLCASSISGTSNTGELFFGEGSRLTVL.

The chain is built from TRBV5-5 and TRBJ1-5, with D perhaps TRBD1 (5 bases). V was trimmed by 0 bases and J by 7 bases, leaving 11 bases between them. Per germline, CDR1 SGHKS and CDR2 YYEKEE (reference sequence). This CDR3 region has 14 residues. CDR3: CASSLAVGGQPQHF. CDR3 coding DNA: TGTGCCAGCAGCTTGGCCGTCGGGGGGCAGCCCCAGCATTTT.

This chain links TRBV5-1 with TRBJ2-1, with 8 bases that match TRBD2. V gave up 4 bases and J gave up 0 bases; unmatched junction bases: 6. The CDR3 runs to 16 residues. The germline CDR1 and CDR2 sequences are SGHRS and YFSETQ. This CDR3 is CASSDLAGGSYNEQFF. The CDR3 DNA sequence: TGCGCCAGCAGCGATCTTGCGGGGGGCTCCTACAATGAGCAGTTCTTC.

This chain joins TRBV11-2 and TRBJ1-1; D is undetermined. Trimming pared 2 bases from V and 3 bases from J, leaving 4 bases between. Germline V gene sequence: CDR1 SGHAT, CDR2 FQNNGV. This CDR3 comprises 12 residues. CDR3 loop: CASSLSHTEAFF. The CDR3 nucleotides are TGTGCCAGCAGCTTAAGCCACACTGAAGCTTTCTTT.

This clone appeared a single time. The J gene is TRBJ2-7, the V gene TRBV6-1; maybe TRBD1 (5 bases). Germline values: CDR1 MNHNS, CDR2 SASEGT. The V gene lost 6 bases and the J gene lost 0 bases, with 9 bases spanning the gap. CDR3 size: 13 residues. The DNA for the CDR3 is TGTGCCAGCAGCTCGACAGCCTCCTACGAGCAGTACTTC. This codes for CASSSTASYEQYF.

This clone was seen just once. The genes are TRBV5-1 and TRBJ1-1; D is unresolved. Trimming took off 0 bases at V and 5 bases at J, with 11 bases between the two ends. The CDR3 contains 14 residues. CDR1 is SGHRS and CDR2 is YFSETQ in the germline V gene. CDR3 sequence: CASSLDGRRTEAFF. CDR3 DNA: TGCGCCAGCAGCTTGGACGGGAGAAGAACTGAAGCTTTCTTT.

V gene TRBV13 combines with J gene TRBJ2-3; the match to TRBD2 covers 12 bases. V trimming: 0 bases; J trimming: 6 bases; junction bases outside the gene matches: 4. The CDR3 has 16 amino acids. Germline CDR1 and CDR2: PRHDT and FYEKMQ (reference sequence). The CDR3 loop is CASSLGGLAGGDTQYF. The CDR3 DNA reads TGTGCCAGCAGCTTAGGCGGGCTAGCGGGAGGGGATACGCAGTATTTT.

As concerns this clone: The limits of the CDR3 on the DNA are not certain, so only TCRdb's listed CDR3 is given. V gene TRBV28 combines with J gene TRBJ2-7; the table's D call, TRBD1, has no DNA check behind it. Termini included, the CDR3 measures 15 amino acids. CDR1 and CDR2 from the germline V gene are MDHEN and SYDVKM. CDR3 region: CASSSSGTGGYEQYF.

The rearrangement uses TRBV7-6 and TRBJ2-3, with D possibly matching TRBD2 (5 bases). Germline CDR1 is SGHVS and CDR2 is FNYEAQ. The CDR3 consists of 14 residues. Trimming shortened V by 1 base and J by 6 bases, and 11 bases separated the two germline ends. The CDR3: CASSLVSEVDTQYF. For the CDR3, the DNA is TGTGCCAGCAGCTTAGTTTCGGAGGTGGATACGCAGTATTTT.

This clone was detected a few times. The chain carries TRBV7-6 and TRBJ2-3; 7 positions match TRBD2. The CDR3 is made up of 15 amino acids. CDR1 and CDR2 from the germline V gene are SGHVS and FNYEAQ. Germline trimming cut 4 bases from V and 2 bases from J; bases unmatched to any gene: 6. The CDR3 bases are TGTGCCAGCAGCTCTTACGGGACTATCACAGATACGCAGTATTTT. Protein sequence: CASSSYGTITDTQYF.